Presented here are 6 T cell receptor beta chains from one specimen sequenced in a study of shared T cell receptors in the human thymus. Libraries were prepared by immunoSEQ multiplex PCR; TCRdb keeps only in-frame clonotypes and omits some of them. The sample lists 600,000 to 900,000 clones; 80% to 90% were seen once. The same sample was also studied in work on human thymus T cells.

Material: thymocytes. Receptors were obtained from a girl under three years old with a congenital heart defect.

The J gene is TRBJ1-5, the V gene TRBV7-2; D is perhaps TRBD1 (6 bases). The CDR3 has 16 residues. The V and J ends lost 3 bases and 6 bases respectively, with 18 bases between them. Germline-derived CDR1 and CDR2 are SGHTA and FQGNSA. CDR3 loop: CASSFTGFSRSQPQHF. The CDR3 coding sequence is TGTGCCAGCAGCTTTACAGGGTTTTCGAGGTCTCAGCCCCAGCATTTT. The variable domain in full, with the rest retrieved from reference TRBV7-2 and TRBJ1-5, is GAGVSQSPSNKVTEKGKDVELRCDPISGHTALYWYRQSLGQGLEFLIYFQGNSAPDKSGLPSDRFSAERTGGSVSTLTIQRTQQEDSAVYLCASSFTGFSRSQPQHFGDGTRLSIL.

To note about this clone: The junction does not match germline at one end; this may be a read error. The same CDR3 can be traced to other DNA sequences in this sample. The V call is TRBV28, the J call TRBJ1-6; no firm D call. Germline lookup yields CDR1 MDHEN and CDR2 SYDVKM. The CDR3 consists of 16 residues. CDR3 in amino acids: CASSSEGSSYNSPLHF. The CDR3 DNA follows: TGTGCCAGCAGTTCGGAGGGAAGCTCCTATAATTCCCCCCTCCACTTT.

In its sample, this clone was seen a few times. This same CDR3 is encoded by further DNA sequences in the sample. The rearrangement joins TRBV5-8 to TRBJ1-1; no clear D gene. Germline assignment: CDR1 SGHTS and CDR2 YDEGEE. This CDR3 comprises 12 residues. Trimming shortened V by 4 bases and J by 0 bases, and 4 bases separated the two germline ends. The CDR3 is CASSRVNTEAFF. Written as DNA, the CDR3 is TGTGCCAGCAGCAGAGTGAACACTGAAGCTTTCTTT.

The rearrangement uses TRBV30 and TRBJ2-7; 10 bases fit TRBD1. After removal of 6 bases from V and 3 bases from J, the junction contained 8 bases not matched to a gene. Germline V gene sequence: CDR1 GTSNPN, CDR2 SVGIG (reference sequence). The CDR3 is 14 residues long. The CDR3 sequence: CACISGDRGYEQYF. DNA for the CDR3: TGTGCCTGTATCTCCGGGGACAGGGGCTACGAGCAGTACTTC.

The chain carries TRBV19 and TRBJ1-2; 7 nucleotides line up with TRBD1. V gave up 5 bases and J gave up 4 bases; unmatched junction bases: 10. There are 15 residues in the CDR3. Germline-derived CDR1 and CDR2 are LNHDA and SQIVND (reference sequence). This chain's CDR3 is CASSPRTGPSYGYTF. CDR3 in DNA: TGTGCCAGTAGTCCACGGACAGGTCCCAGCTATGGCTACACCTTC.

V usage is TRBV28 and J usage is TRBJ1-1, with TRBD1 identical over 7 bases. The V and J ends lost 6 bases and 1 base, in that order; junction bases with no gene match: 11. In germline, CDR1 is MDHEN, CDR2 SYDVKM. There are 16 residues in the CDR3. The CDR3 DNA follows: TGTGCCAGCAGGAACGTACCGGGACAGCCGAACACTGAAGCTTTCTTT. Its protein is CASRNVPGQPNTEAFF.